This T cell receptor beta chain is drawn from a study of T cell responses to AZD1222 COVID-19 vaccine. Study-level results: The study found Spike-specific TCR breadth and depth rose after two AZD1222 doses.

The assay was immunoSEQ multiplex PCR, and TCRdb's table has in-frame clones only and misses some. The sample carries 250,000 to 300,000 clones, 90% to 95% recorded once. The trim removed 6 bases at V and 5 bases at J, leaving 8 bases unmatched. The V gene's germline CDR1 is SQVTM and CDR2 ANQGSEA. The CDR3 totals 13 residues. A note on this clone: The antigen is undetermined.

This clonotype was obtained from an adult who received the AZD1222 COVID-19 vaccine. The chain is built from TRBV29-1 and TRBJ2-7; TRBD1 matches 9 bases. The material sequenced was peripheral blood, taken 28 days after the second AZD1222 dose. CDR3 protein: CSVGTGIKDEQYF. The CDR3 nucleotides are TGCAGCGTGGGGACAGGGATTAAAGACGAGCAGTACTTC.